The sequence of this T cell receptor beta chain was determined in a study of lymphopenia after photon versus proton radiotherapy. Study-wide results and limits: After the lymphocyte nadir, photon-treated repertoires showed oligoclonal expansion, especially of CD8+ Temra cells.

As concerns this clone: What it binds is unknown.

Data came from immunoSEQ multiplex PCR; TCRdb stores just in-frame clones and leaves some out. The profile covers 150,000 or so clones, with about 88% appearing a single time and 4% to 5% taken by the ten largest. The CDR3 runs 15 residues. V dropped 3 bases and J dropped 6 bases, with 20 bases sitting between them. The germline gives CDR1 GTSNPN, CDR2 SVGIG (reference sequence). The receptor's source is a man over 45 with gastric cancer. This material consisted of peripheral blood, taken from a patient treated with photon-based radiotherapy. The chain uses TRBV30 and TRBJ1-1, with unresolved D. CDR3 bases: TGTGCCTGGAGGTCAACCTGGATGCTGGGGTCTGAAGCTTTCTTT. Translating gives CAWRSTWMLGSEAFF.